The rows below give T cell receptor beta chains drawn from one sample of a study of cytomegalovirus exposure and HLA in healthy donors. Some clones are missing from TCRdb's copy, which holds only in-frame ones; the method was immunoSEQ multiplex PCR. This repertoire shows roughly 160,000 clones, roughly 80% found once; its top ten account for about 2.5%. The specimen sequenced was PBMCs. These receptors were taken from a male donor in good health and CMV-seronegative. CDR3s include the opening cysteine and the closing phenylalanine or tryptophan.

J,V,CDR3
TRBJ2-5,TRBV7-9,CASSLGQLRGQKETQYF
TRBJ2-2,TRBV7-9,CASSLDGGAFRELFF
.,TRBV10-2,CASSVQGPSYEQYF
TRBJ1-2,TRBV19,CASDGQLGQASGYTF
TRBJ2-5,TRBV19,CASSRRGDYGETQYF
TRBJ1-2,TRBV6-5,CASRQLANYGYTF
TRBJ2-1,TRBV6-6,CASSYGRGLREDEQFF
TRBJ2-5,TRBV9,CASSAGIASGGQETQYF
TRBJ1-4,TRBV7-9,CASSNTGTGRTLTGEKLFF
TRBJ2-3,TRBV5-1,CASSLASGGWADTQYF
TRBJ1-3,TRBV6-1,CASSEGSYSGNTIYF
TRBJ2-3,TRBV29-1,CSVVGDTDTQYF
TRBJ1-6,TRBV5-1,CASSLAGGRNSPLHF